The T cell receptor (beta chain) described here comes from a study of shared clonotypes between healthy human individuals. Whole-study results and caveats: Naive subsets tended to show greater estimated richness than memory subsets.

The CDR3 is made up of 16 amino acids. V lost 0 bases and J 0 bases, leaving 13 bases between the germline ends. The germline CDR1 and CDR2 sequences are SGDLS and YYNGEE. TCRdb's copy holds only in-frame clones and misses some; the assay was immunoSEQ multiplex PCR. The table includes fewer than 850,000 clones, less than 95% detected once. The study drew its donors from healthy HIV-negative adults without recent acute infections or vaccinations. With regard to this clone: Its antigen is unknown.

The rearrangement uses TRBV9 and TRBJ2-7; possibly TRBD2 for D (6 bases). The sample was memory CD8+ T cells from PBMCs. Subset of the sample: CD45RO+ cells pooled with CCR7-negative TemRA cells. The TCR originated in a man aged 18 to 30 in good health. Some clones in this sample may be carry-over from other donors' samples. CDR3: CASSVEWEALSYEQYF. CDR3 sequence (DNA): TGTGCCAGCAGCGTAGAGTGGGAGGCACTCTCCTACGAGCAGTACTTC. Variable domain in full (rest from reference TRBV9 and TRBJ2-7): DSGVTQTPKHLITATGQRVTLRCSPRSGDLSVYWYQQSLDQGLQFLIQYYNGEERAKGNILERFSAQQFPDLHSELNLSSLELGDSALYFCASSVEWEALSYEQYFGPGTRLTVT.